The 23 T cell receptor beta chains below all came from one sample that was sequenced in a study of T cells in Graves' hyperthyroidism and ophthalmopathy. Authors of the study amplified TCR beta CDR3 regions from RNA transcripts. The HTBI primer set drove a first-round RT-PCR of the TCR CDR3. TCRdb ran MiXCR on the multiplex PCR reads and lists one entry per CDR3 protein. Found here are more than 350,000 distinct CDR3 sequences, over 12% of them singletons; the top ten hold approximately 19%. Sequenced input: blood. The source of these receptors is a woman aged 60 to 75 with Graves' ophthalmopathy.

Many counts were recorded for this clonotype. This chain joins TRBV6-1 and TRBJ2-7, with D perhaps TRBD1 or TRBD2 (6 bases each). The CDR3 is made up of 15 amino acids. Germline V CDR1 and CDR2: MNHNS, SASEGT. The V end was cut by 2 bases, the J end by 7 bases, with 18 bases between. CDR3 loop: CASSERGGSSGEQYF. In nucleotides, the CDR3 is TGTGCCAGCAGTGAAAGAGGGGGGTCCTCCGGGGAGCAGTACTTC.

This clonotype was detected ten times or more. J is TRBJ2-3 and V is TRBV28, with D tentatively TRBD1 (5 bases). The CDR3 length is 17 residues. Trimming took 4 bases from V and 1 from J, leaving 18 bases between them. Germline CDR1 and CDR2: MDHEN and SYDVKM. CDR3 DNA: TGTGCCAGCAGTTCCCGTCGACAGTCCGTGGGCACAGATACGCAGTATTTT. Its translation is CASSSRRQSVGTDTQYF.

This sequence joins TRBV14 and TRBJ1-5; no definite D call. From germline, CDR1 is SGHDN and CDR2 FVKESK. The germline V and J ends were trimmed by 4 bases and 3 bases, with 7 bases remaining between them. The CDR3 covers 13 residues. The CDR3 nucleotides read TGTGCCAGCAGCCCTGACCCCAATCAGCCCCAGCATTTT. Protein: CASSPDPNQPQHF. The variable domain in full, completed from reference TRBV14 and TRBJ1-5, reads EAGVTQFPSHSVIEKGQTVTLRCDPISGHDNLYWYRRVMGKEIKFLLHFVKESKQDESGMPNNRFLAERTGGTYSTLKVQPAELEDSGVYFCASSPDPNQPQHFGDGTRLSIL.

This clonotype was seen many times. The chain has TRBV28 and TRBJ1-4, with D perhaps matching TRBD1 (6 bases). In germline, CDR1 is MDHEN, CDR2 SYDVKM. The CDR3 length is 15 residues. V lost 7 bases and J 0 bases, leaving 12 bases between the germline ends. The CDR3 nucleotides are TGTGCCAGCACCACTAGGGGGGCAACTAATGAAAAACTGTTTTTT. This translates into CASTTRGATNEKLFF.

The table lists this clonotype with a few counts. The chain uses TRBV4-1 and TRBJ2-2; possibly TRBD2 for D (5 bases). The CDR3 has 16 residues. Germline assignment: CDR1 MGHRA and CDR2 YSYEKL. Trimming removed 8 bases from V and 1 base from J, with 17 bases in between. The CDR3 region has the DNA TGCGCCAGCGGTCTTGGGCGGGTCGGGAACACCGGGGAGCTGTTTTTT. Encoded protein: CASGLGRVGNTGELFF.

This clonotype was seen repeatedly, ten times or more. The chain recombines TRBV24-1 with TRBJ2-5; 10 bases align to TRBD2. CDR3 size: 16 residues. The V and J ends lost 3 bases and 5 bases, in that order; junction bases with no gene match: 8. The germline V gene has CDR1 KGHDR and CDR2 SFDVKD. The CDR3 DNA reads TGTGCCACCAGTGATAAGGGACTAGCGAGAGGCGAGACCCAGTACTTC. Its translation is CATSDKGLARGETQYF.

A few counts support this clonotype. This sequence joins TRBV2 and TRBJ2-1, with TRBD1 matching over 9 bases. Trimming removed 6 bases from V and 3 bases from J; junction bases left unmatched: 6. Germline assignment: CDR1 SNHLY and CDR2 FYNNEI. The CDR3 runs 15 residues. CDR3: CASRSGQGHYNEQFF. The CDR3 region has the DNA TGTGCCAGCAGGTCGGGACAGGGTCACTACAATGAGCAGTTCTTC.

Ten or more counts support this clonotype. This rearrangement joins TRBV7-3 to TRBJ2-7; TRBD1 might be the D (6 bases). With 4 bases removed from V and 4 bases from J, the gap between germline ends came to 14 bases. There are 14 residues in the CDR3. Germline lookup yields CDR1 SGHTA and CDR2 FQGTGA. The CDR3 region is CASSSLQGGYEQYF. DNA for the CDR3: TGTGCCAGCAGCTCCCTACAGGGTGGATACGAGCAGTACTTC.

The DNA of the CDR3 is TGCAGTGCTAGAGATGACCAGTACTACAATGAGCAGTTCTTC. This codes for CSARDDQYYNEQFF. The genes are TRBV20-1 and TRBJ2-1, with D unclear. Germline values: CDR1 DFQATT, CDR2 SNEGSKA (reference sequence). The CDR3 consists of 14 residues. V was cut by 0 bases and J by 3 bases, with 9 bases left in between.

The chain combines TRBV20-1 with TRBJ2-1; D possibly corresponds to TRBD1 (6 bases). Germline V gene lookup returns CDR1 DFQATT and CDR2 SNEGSKA (reference sequence). There are 12 residues in the CDR3. Trimming removed 0 bases at V and 9 bases at J, with 9 bases between. For the CDR3, the DNA is TGCAGTGCTAGAGATGTACAGGGTGAGCAGTTCTTC. It codes for CSARDVQGEQFF.

In its sample, this clonotype was seen many times. J is TRBJ2-3 and V is TRBV2, with 12 bases that match TRBD2. This CDR3 contains 15 residues. V lost 6 bases to trimming and J lost 2 bases; unmatched junction nucleotides: 3. Germline V CDR1 and CDR2: SNHLY, FYNNEI. The CDR3 reads CASSGLAGNTDTQYF. CDR3 nucleotides: TGTGCCAGCAGCGGACTAGCGGGGAACACAGATACGCAGTATTTT.

The CDR3 region is CASKGLVWASSYNEQFF. In DNA form, the CDR3 reads TGTGCCAGCAAGGGACTGGTGTGGGCAAGCTCCTACAATGAGCAGTTCTTC. This chain links TRBV12-3 or TRBV12-4 with TRBJ2-1; D is possibly TRBD2 (6 bases). This CDR3 has 17 residues. The V end was cut by 7 bases, the J end by 0 bases, with 19 bases between.

To note about this clonotype: A much larger clone sits a single nucleotide away, making a read error possible. The chain joins TRBV28 to TRBJ2-1; 8 nucleotides align to TRBD2. This CDR3 is 15 amino acids long. J lost 2 bases, V lost 6 bases, and 6 bases had no gene match. CDR1 is MDHEN and CDR2 is SYDVKM in the germline V gene. The CDR3 nucleotides read TGTGCCAGCAGCATCCCAGCGGGGGCCTACAATGAGCAGTTCTTC. This sequence encodes CASSIPAGAYNEQFF.

This clonotype was observed at least ten times. The chain carries TRBV28 and TRBJ2-4; D might be TRBD1 or TRBD2, each matching 5 bases. The germline V gene has CDR1 MDHEN and CDR2 SYDVKM. The length of the CDR3 is 15 residues. Trimming stripped 4 bases from V and 1 base from J, with 11 bases between. CDR3 bases: TGTGCCAGCAGTTCCCCGGGGCGGGCCAAAAACATTCAGTACTTC. As protein: CASSSPGRAKNIQYF.

This clonotype was recorded at least ten times. The gene calls are TRBV7-2 and TRBJ1-1; D gene ambiguous. Deletions cut 2 bases from V and 4 bases from J, with 14 bases between. This CDR3 is 15 amino acids long. The V gene's germline CDR1 is SGHTA and CDR2 FQGNSA. CDR3: CASSLRPRMSTEAFF. DNA for the CDR3: TGTGCCAGCAGCTTAAGGCCGAGGATGAGCACTGAAGCTTTCTTT.

CDR3 sequence (DNA): TGTGCCAGCAAGGACCGCAATGAGCAGTTCTTC. Its translation: CASKDRNEQFF. The genes are TRBV19 and TRBJ2-1; D gene unclear. The ends were cut back, 9 bases at V and 6 bases at J, with 9 bases in the middle. CDR1 is LNHDA, CDR2 SQIVND, per germline (reference sequence). This CDR3 region has 11 residues.

In this sample, this clonotype turned up many times. The chain recombines TRBV28 with TRBJ2-2; D gene uncertain. The ends were cut back, 6 bases at V and 1 base at J, with 6 bases in the middle. The CDR3 has 13 residues. CDR1 and CDR2 (germline): MDHEN, SYDVKM. The CDR3, as DNA: TGTGCCAGCAGGCCCCGGAACACCGGGGAGCTGTTTTTT. Translation gives CASRPRNTGELFF.

The V call is TRBV30, the J call TRBJ2-2; D possibly matches TRBD1 or TRBD2 (5 bases each). The CDR3 contains 13 residues. The germline CDR1 and CDR2 sequences are GTSNPN and SVGIG (reference sequence). Trimming cost V 5 bases and J 9 bases, with 16 bases left between them. This chain's CDR3 is CAWPSTGARELFF. The CDR3 DNA sequence: TGTGCCTGGCCGTCTACCGGGGCCAGGGAGCTGTTTTTT.

The table lists this clonotype with a few counts. This sequence joins TRBV6-1 and TRBJ1-1; D remains unclear. Germline V lookup: CDR1 MNHNS, CDR2 SASEGT. The CDR3 totals 13 residues. V lost 6 bases, J lost 1 base, and 9 bases lay in between. The CDR3, as DNA: TGTGCCAGCAGGCAGGCAGGGAACACTGAAGCTTTCTTT. Its protein product is CASRQAGNTEAFF.

The chain combines TRBV6-1 with TRBJ1-4, with a possible D match to TRBD1 (6 bases). The CDR3 has 13 amino acids. Germline CDR1 MNHNS, CDR2 SASEGT. V shed 6 bases and J shed 8 bases, with 13 bases lying between them. CDR3 sequence (DNA): TGTGCCAGCAGCTTCGGGACATCAGAAAAACTGTTTTTT. It specifies CASSFGTSEKLFF.

This clonotype has a count of ten or more. This chain links TRBV18 with TRBJ1-1; D unresolved. This CDR3 spans 15 amino acids. Trimming took off 1 base at V and 1 base at J, with 10 bases between the two ends. Germline-derived CDR1 and CDR2 are KGHSH and LQKENI. In nucleotides, the CDR3 is TGTGCCAGCTCACCACTACGGACCGCGAACACTGAAGCTTTCTTT. Protein sequence: CASSPLRTANTEAFF.

In its sample, this clonotype was seen a few times. The genes are TRBV20-1 and TRBJ2-2; D is uncertain. Germline CDR1 and CDR2: DFQATT and SNEGSKA (reference sequence). V lost 0 bases to trimming and J lost 0 bases, with 8 bases between them. The CDR3 is 15 amino acids. CDR3 bases: TGCAGTGCTAGAGATGGGGTCACGAACACCGGGGAGCTGTTTTTT. Translated: CSARDGVTNTGELFF.

The V call is TRBV20-1, the J call TRBJ1-1; possibly TRBD1 for D (5 bases). Per germline, CDR1 DFQATT and CDR2 SNEGSKA (reference sequence). The CDR3 consists of 14 residues. V shed 3 bases and J shed 3 bases, with 14 bases lying between them. CDR3 sequence reads: CSARARQLYTEAFF. The CDR3 DNA reads as TGCAGTGCTAGGGCGAGACAGCTGTACACTGAAGCTTTCTTT.